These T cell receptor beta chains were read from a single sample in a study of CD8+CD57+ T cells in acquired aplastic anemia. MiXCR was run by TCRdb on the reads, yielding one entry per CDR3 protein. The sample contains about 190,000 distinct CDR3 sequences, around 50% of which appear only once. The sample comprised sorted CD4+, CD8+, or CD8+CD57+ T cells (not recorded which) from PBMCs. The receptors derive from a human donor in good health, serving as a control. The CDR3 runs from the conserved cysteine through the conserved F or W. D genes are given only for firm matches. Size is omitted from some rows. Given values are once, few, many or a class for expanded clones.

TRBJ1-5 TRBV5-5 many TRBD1 CASSPRRQGSSQPQHF TGTGCCAGCAGCCCCCGGCGACAGGGGAGTAGTCAGCCCCAGCATTTT
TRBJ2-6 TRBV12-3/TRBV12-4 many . CASYSLSGANVLTF TGTGCCAGCTACTCGTTGTCTGGGGCCAACGTCCTGACTTTC
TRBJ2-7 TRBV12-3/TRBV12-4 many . CASAQFTGTISYEQYF TGTGCCAGCGCACAGTTTACAGGTACCATCTCCTACGAGCAGTACTTC
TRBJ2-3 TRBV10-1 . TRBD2 CASSESGLAADTQYF TGCGCCAGCAGTGAGTCGGGGCTAGCGGCAGATACGCAGTATTTT
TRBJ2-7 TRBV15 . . CATSRGQGGNHEQYF TGTGCCACCAGCAGAGGACAGGGAGGAAACCACGAGCAGTACTTC
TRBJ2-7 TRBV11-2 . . CASSLGDTFYEQYF TGTGCCAGCAGCTTAGGGGACACCTTCTACGAGCAGTACTTC
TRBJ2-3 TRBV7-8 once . CASSLAVSQLGDTQYF TGTGCCAGCAGCTTAGCGGTATCACAGTTGGGGGATACGCAGTATTTT
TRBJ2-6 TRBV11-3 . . CASSHRAGANVLTF TGTGCCAGCAGCCACAGGGCTGGGGCCAACGTCCTGACTTTC
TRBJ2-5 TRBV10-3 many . CAISYSDRFGETQYF TGTGCCATCAGTTACTCCGATCGGTTTGGAGAGACCCAGTACTTC
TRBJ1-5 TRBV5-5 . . CASSQDGRENQPQHF TGCGCCAGCAGCCAAGATGGACGGGAAAATCAGCCCCAGCATTTT
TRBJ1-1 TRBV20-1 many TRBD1 CSARGQGAENTEAFF TGCAGTGCTAGGGGACAGGGGGCTGAGAACACTGAAGCTTTCTTT
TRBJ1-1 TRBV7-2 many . CASSLSVQLNTEAFF TGTGCCAGCAGCTTATCCGTACAGCTGAACACTGAAGCTTTCTTT
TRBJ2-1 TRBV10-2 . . CASSASGAEQFF TGCGCCAGCAGCGCCTCCGGGGCTGAGCAGTTCTTC
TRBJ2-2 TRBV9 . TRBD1 CASRARDRMLSPVTGELFF TGTGCCAGCCGAGCTCGGGACAGGATGCTTAGCCCAGTTACCGGGGAGCTGTTTTTT
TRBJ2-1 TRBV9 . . CASSVETKGLSSYNEQFF TGTGCCAGCAGCGTAGAAACGAAGGGTCTGAGCTCCTACAATGAGCAGTTCTTC
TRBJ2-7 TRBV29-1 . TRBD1 CSVGTGVYEQYF TGCAGCGTCGGGACAGGAGTCTACGAGCAGTACTTC